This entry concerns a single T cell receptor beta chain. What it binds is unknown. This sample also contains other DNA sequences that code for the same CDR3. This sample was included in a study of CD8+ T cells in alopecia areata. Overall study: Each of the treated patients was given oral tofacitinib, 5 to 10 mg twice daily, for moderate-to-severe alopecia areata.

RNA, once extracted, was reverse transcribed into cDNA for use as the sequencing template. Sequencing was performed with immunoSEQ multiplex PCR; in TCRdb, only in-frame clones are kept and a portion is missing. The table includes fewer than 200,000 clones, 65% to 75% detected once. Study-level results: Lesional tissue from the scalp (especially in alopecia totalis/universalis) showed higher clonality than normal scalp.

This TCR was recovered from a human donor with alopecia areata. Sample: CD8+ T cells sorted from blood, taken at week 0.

DNA of the CDR3: TGCAGCGTTAGGACAGGGGGGTCCTACGAGCAGTACTTC. This codes for CSVRTGGSYEQYF. V and J are TRBV29-1 and TRBJ2-7; 10 bases line up with TRBD1. Germline CDR1 is SQVTM and CDR2 is ANQGSEA. Trimming removed 5 bases from V and 1 base from J; junction bases left unmatched: 2. This CDR3 has 13 residues.